This TCR beta chain was recorded in a study of shared clonotypes between healthy human individuals. The study, taken as a whole, reports: Incomplete sequencing of sorted subsets was indicated by rarefaction despite large depth.

Naive-designated CD8 cells lacked CD45RO, were positively enriched for CCR7, and omitted terminally differentiated effector memory CD45RA+ cells. As concerns this clone: Its specificity is not known.

This table comes from immunoSEQ multiplex PCR, and its TCRdb copy is limited to in-frame clones, with some not included. The data contain millions of clones, about 95% of them singletons. Germline V gene sequence: CDR1 LGHNA, CDR2 YSLEER. The CDR3 sequence is 13 residues long. The germline V and J ends were trimmed by 0 bases and 6 bases, with 8 bases remaining between them. This receptor was identified in a young man in good health. Sequencing was performed on naive CD8+ T cells sorted from blood. The chain is built from TRBV4-3 and TRBJ1-1; no clear D. CDR3 bases: TGCGCCAGCAGCCAAGATTCATGGGCTGAAGCTTTCTTT. Its protein product is CASSQDSWAEAFF.